These T cell receptor beta chains were read from a single sample in a study of T cells in Graves' hyperthyroidism and ophthalmopathy. TCRdb re-analysed the multiplex PCR reads in MiXCR, keeping a single row per CDR3 protein. The sample consists of roughly 400,000 distinct CDR3 sequences, around 16% of them appearing once. The sample taken for sequencing was blood. The receptor source for this set is a woman aged 18-29 years with Graves' hyperthyroidism that later progressed to Graves' ophthalmopathy. Both conserved end residues are part of each CDR3. The listing skips clone size in some rows; elsewhere it reads once, few, many or a size class.

many	TRBV5-6	CASSRPTRGSEAFF
many	TRBV20-1	CSARGGSGRLETQYF
.	TRBV7-2	CASSLIRLDTQYF
many	TRBV28	CASSLPSATSKLAGYRNTQYF
many	TRBV20-1	CSARRDRSSEAFF
.	TRBV29-1	CSVEPSGSHNEQLF
.	TRBV20-1	CSAPRPTGGIQPQHF
many	TRBV7-8	CASSTRDDSYEQYF
few	TRBV9	CASSVERLPSETQYF
few	TRBV20-1	CSAQSYPKQGGPYNEQFF
.	TRBV5-1	CASSPTGPANEKLFF
.	TRBV4-1	CASSQDAVVDTIYF
many	TRBV27	CASSRGRSSYEQYF
many	TRBV5-5	CASSFAGGVSGYTF
many	TRBV28	CATTFNYEQYF
.	TRBV27	CASSLRELPSYNEQFF
.	TRBV4-2	CASSPRSLGEGTGELFF
.	TRBV29-1	CSVLAGIYGYTF
.	TRBV5-1	CASSLRTSPSNEQYF
many	TRBV7-9	CASAWDTEAFF
many	TRBV5-1	CASSPPRDGANTEAFF
many	TRBV7-2	CASSLEGPERGRETQYF
.	TRBV4-3	CASSRGQGPEKLFF
many	TRBV11-2	CASSLGRRSGRTNEQFF
many	TRBV5-1	CASSLGWTGLINEQFF
many	TRBV6-1	CASSEVEREIDEQYF
many	TRBV5-1	CASSFSHRANRGYGYTF
.	TRBV18	CASSPTWDPPQHF
.	TRBV5-6	CASSLGGSPPDTQYF
.	TRBV5-5	CASSWEQGFGNTIYF
medium-sized	TRBV12-3/TRBV12-4	CASSFVAGDANEQFF
.	TRBV28	CASFTFGERHNEQFF
many	TRBV7-8	CASSVSSSRGRIEQFF
few	TRBV5-1	CASSLPIGTGDPYEQYF
.	TRBV25-1	CASSGGLAVAGELFF
many	TRBV12-3/TRBV12-4	CASRRDRAGYTF
many	TRBV28	CASSSATITYNEQFF
.	TRBV6-2/TRBV6-3	CASSPRQGGEKLFF
.	TRBV30	CAWRPPWRGYEQYF
many	TRBV30	CAWSIRSNQPQHF
many	TRBV6-1	CASSYRGRDTQYF
many	TRBV6-1	CASSYSEGAATQYF
few	TRBV28	CASSLDETGGGSDTQYF
.	TRBV30	CAWSRGPGAKNIQYF
many	TRBV29-1	CSVEVWDLPSVNNEQFF
many	TRBV4-1	CASSQDQYRGPYEQYF
few	TRBV6-1	CASSRDLGYNEQFF
many	TRBV7-9	CASSFRDRSIEQYF
.	TRBV20-1	CSAHGPQDTQYF
many	TRBV7-2	CASSLNRGVYEQYF
many	TRBV3-1	CASSQVAGGAFNEQFF
few	TRBV5-4	CASSLSGTGNEKLFF
many	TRBV6-1	CASSTGSYEQFF
few	TRBV7-9	CASSTRGRDQETQYF
many	TRBV20-1	CSARVRPSGRVGSYNEQFF
few	TRBV7-3	CASSKNPRTDTQYF
many	TRBV6-6	CASSYSKGEGPRNEQFF